What follows are 9 T cell receptor beta chains derived from one specimen sequenced in a study of blood T cell repertoires in COVID-19. Data came from immunoSEQ multiplex PCR; TCRdb stores just in-frame clones and leaves some out. In the table there are about 140,000 clones, around 84% of which are singletons. Sequencing was performed on peripheral blood. The receptors were gathered from a human donor in a cohort sampled during active COVID-19.

This clone was detected a few times. V usage is TRBV9 and J usage is TRBJ1-2; D may be TRBD1 (6 bases). V dropped 5 bases and J dropped 0 bases, with 11 bases sitting between them. The CDR3 extends over 14 amino acids. Germline CDR1 SGDLS, CDR2 YYNGEE. CDR3: CASSSRDTNYGYTF. The DNA for the CDR3 is TGTGCCAGCAGTAGCCGGGACACTAACTATGGCTACACCTTC.

This clone was detected only once. Distinct nucleotide sequences in the sample also encode this CDR3. The J gene is TRBJ2-7, the V gene TRBV19; no clear D. The germline V gene has CDR1 LNHDA and CDR2 SQIVND (reference sequence). V lost 1 base, J lost 2 bases, and 6 bases lay in between. The CDR3 consists of 13 residues. The CDR3 sequence is CASSIGVTYEQYF. CDR3 nucleotide sequence: TGTGCCAGTAGTATAGGAGTTACCTACGAGCAGTACTTC.

Only a few counts were recorded for this clone. This rearrangement joins TRBV29-1 to TRBJ2-7; possible D gene TRBD1, 5 bases. The germline V and J ends were trimmed by 6 bases and 2 bases, with 8 bases remaining between them. This CDR3 has 11 amino acids. Germline CDR1 and CDR2: SQVTM and ANQGSEA. CDR3 in DNA: TGCAGCGTGGACACTACCTACGAGCAGTACTTC. It encodes CSVDTTYEQYF.

This rearrangement joins TRBV5-6 to TRBJ2-4; 7 positions agree with TRBD2. Germline assignment: CDR1 SGHDT and CDR2 YYEEEE. V shed 0 bases and J 5 bases; nucleotides not matched to a gene: 8. There are 16 residues in the CDR3. The CDR3 loop is CASSLDLGGVENIQYF. The CDR3, as DNA: TGTGCCAGCAGCTTGGATTTGGGAGGGGTGGAAAACATTCAGTACTTC.

The rearrangement links TRBV9 to TRBJ1-2; no clear D. The CDR3 has 12 residues. Germline CDR1 and CDR2: SGDLS and YYNGEE. The V end lost 0 bases, the J end lost 4 bases, and 4 bases lay between the germline ends. CDR3 region: CASSVGGYGYTF. The CDR3 bases are TGTGCCAGCAGCGTAGGCGGCTATGGCTACACCTTC.

This sequence joins TRBV19 and TRBJ2-2; 11 nucleotides match TRBD1. The CDR3 spans 14 residues. Per germline, CDR1 LNHDA and CDR2 SQIVND (reference sequence). The V segment lost 8 bases and the J segment 8 bases; nucleotides outside the gene matches: 7. CDR3 in DNA: TGTGCCAGTGGGACAGGGGGATCGAGGGGGGAGCTGTTTTTT. Its translation: CASGTGGSRGELFF. Looking up the rest from reference TRBV19 and TRBJ2-2 gives the full variable domain: DGGITQSPKYLFRKEGQNVTLSCEQNLNHDAMYWYRQDPGQGLRLIYYSQIVNDFQKGDIAEGYSVSREKKESFPLTVTSAQKNPTAFYLCASGTGGSRGELFFGEGSRLTVL.

The chain uses TRBV10-3 and TRBJ2-7; TRBD2 matches at 8 bases. Looked up from germline, CDR1 is ENHRY and CDR2 is SYGVKD. V lost 4 bases to trimming and J lost 5 bases; unmatched junction nucleotides: 13. CDR3 size: 16 residues. Here the CDR3 reads CAISALGLAGRHEQYF. The CDR3 DNA follows: TGTGCCATCAGTGCTTTGGGGTTAGCGGGAAGGCACGAGCAGTACTTC.

This chain joins TRBV7-8 and TRBJ1-1, with D possibly matching TRBD1 (6 bases). The CDR3 loop spans 15 amino acids. Trimming pared 1 base from V and 11 bases from J, leaving 20 bases between. CDR1 SGHVS and CDR2 FQNEAQ come from the germline V gene. The CDR3 DNA sequence: TGTGCCAGCAGCTTAGTACAGGGACCACTGGGCAGGGCTTTCTTT. Its translation is CASSLVQGPLGRAFF.

The chain joins TRBV30 to TRBJ2-3; 10 positions agree with TRBD2. Germline V gives CDR1 GTSNPN, CDR2 SVGIG (reference sequence). With V trimmed by 0 bases and J by 5 bases, 8 bases remained unmatched. This CDR3 is built from 16 residues. CDR3 in amino acids: CAWSVRSGGYGDTQYF. The CDR3 DNA reads TGTGCCTGGAGTGTACGTAGCGGGGGGTACGGAGATACGCAGTATTTT. Full variable domain (rest looked up from reference TRBV30 and TRBJ2-3): SQTIHQWPATLVQPVGSPLSLECTVEGTSNPNLYWYRQAAGRGLQLLFYSVGIGQISSEVPQNLSASRPQDRQFILSSKKLLLSDSGFYLCAWSVRSGGYGDTQYFGPGTRLTVL.